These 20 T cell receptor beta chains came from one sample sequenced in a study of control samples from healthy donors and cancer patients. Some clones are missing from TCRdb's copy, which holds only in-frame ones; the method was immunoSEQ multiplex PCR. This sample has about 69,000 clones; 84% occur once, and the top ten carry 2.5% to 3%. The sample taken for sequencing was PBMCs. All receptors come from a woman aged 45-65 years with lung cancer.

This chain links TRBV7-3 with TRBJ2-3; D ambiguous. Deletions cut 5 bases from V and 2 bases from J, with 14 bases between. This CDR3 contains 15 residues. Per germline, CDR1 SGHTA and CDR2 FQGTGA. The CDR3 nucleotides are TGTGCCAGCAGCCTAGGAACTGACCCCACAGATACGCAGTATTTT. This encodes CASSLGTDPTDTQYF.

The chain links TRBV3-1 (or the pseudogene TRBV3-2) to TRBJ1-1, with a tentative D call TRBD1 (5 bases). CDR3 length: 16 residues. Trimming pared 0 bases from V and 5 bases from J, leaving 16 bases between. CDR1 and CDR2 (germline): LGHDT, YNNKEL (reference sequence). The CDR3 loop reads CASSQESAGGRTEAFF. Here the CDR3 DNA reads TGTGCCAGCAGCCAAGAATCGGCGGGGGGGAGGACTGAAGCTTTCTTT.

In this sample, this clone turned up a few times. DNA for the CDR3: TGTGCCAGCAGTTTTCCCGGGACTAGCGGGGGGGTATACAATGAGCAGTTCTTC. Translation gives CASSFPGTSGGVYNEQFF. The V gene is TRBV27, the J gene TRBJ2-1; 16 bases fit TRBD2. This CDR3 has 18 residues. The germline gives CDR1 MNHEY, CDR2 SMNVEV (reference sequence). Trimming removed 3 bases from V and 4 bases from J; junction bases left unmatched: 6.

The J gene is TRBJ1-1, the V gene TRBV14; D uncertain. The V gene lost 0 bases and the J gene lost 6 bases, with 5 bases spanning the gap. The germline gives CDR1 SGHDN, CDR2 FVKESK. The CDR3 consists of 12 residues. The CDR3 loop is CASSQDLAEAFF. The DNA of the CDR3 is TGTGCCAGCAGCCAAGATCTAGCTGAAGCTTTCTTT.

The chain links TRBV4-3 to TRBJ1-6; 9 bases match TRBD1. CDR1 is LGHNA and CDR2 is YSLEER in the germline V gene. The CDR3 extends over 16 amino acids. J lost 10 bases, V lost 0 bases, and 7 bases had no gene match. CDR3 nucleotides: TGCGCCAGCAGCCAAGAAGCCGGGACAGGGAGGTCACCCCTCCACTTT. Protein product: CASSQEAGTGRSPLHF.

CDR3 amino acids: CASSQGVLSGTEAFF. The CDR3 DNA reads as TGTGCCAGCAGCCAAGGGGTATTATCGGGCACTGAAGCTTTCTTT. V is TRBV3-1 (or the pseudogene TRBV3-2) and J is TRBJ1-1; no firm D call. Trimming removed 1 base from V and 4 bases from J, with 13 bases in between. The V gene's germline CDR1 is LGHDT and CDR2 YNNKEL (reference sequence). The CDR3 is 15 residues long.

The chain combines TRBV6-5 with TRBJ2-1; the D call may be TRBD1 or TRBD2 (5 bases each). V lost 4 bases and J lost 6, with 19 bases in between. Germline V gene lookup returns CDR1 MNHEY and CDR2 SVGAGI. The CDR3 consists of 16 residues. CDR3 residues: CASSSSGTTARNEQFF. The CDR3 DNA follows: TGTGCCAGCAGTTCCTCCGGGACCACCGCGCGCAATGAGCAGTTCTTC.

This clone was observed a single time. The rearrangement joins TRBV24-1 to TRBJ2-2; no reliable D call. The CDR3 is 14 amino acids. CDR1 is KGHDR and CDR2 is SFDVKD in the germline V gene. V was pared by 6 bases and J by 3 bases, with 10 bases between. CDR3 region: CATSRAGYTGELFF. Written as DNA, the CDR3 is TGTGCCACCAGTAGAGCAGGCTACACCGGGGAGCTGTTTTTT.

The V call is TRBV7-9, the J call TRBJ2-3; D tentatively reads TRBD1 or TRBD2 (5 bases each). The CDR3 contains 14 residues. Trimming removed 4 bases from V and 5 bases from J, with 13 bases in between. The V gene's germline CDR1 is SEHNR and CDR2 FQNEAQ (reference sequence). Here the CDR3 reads CASSSGYQGDTQYF. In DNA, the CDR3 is TGTGCCAGCAGCTCGGGATACCAGGGAGATACGCAGTATTTT.

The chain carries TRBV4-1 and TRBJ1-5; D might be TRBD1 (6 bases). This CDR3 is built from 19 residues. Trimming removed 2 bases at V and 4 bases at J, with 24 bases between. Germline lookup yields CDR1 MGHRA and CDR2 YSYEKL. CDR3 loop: CASSQQGGLGRGGNQPQHF. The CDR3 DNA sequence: TGCGCCAGCAGCCAACAAGGGGGGTTGGGTCGGGGAGGGAATCAGCCCCAGCATTTT.

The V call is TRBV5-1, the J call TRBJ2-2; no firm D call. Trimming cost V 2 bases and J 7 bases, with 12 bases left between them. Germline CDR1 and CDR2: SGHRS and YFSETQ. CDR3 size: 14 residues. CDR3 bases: TGCGCCAGCAGCTTAAGGGCTTGGGACGGGGAGCTGTTTTTT. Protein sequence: CASSLRAWDGELFF. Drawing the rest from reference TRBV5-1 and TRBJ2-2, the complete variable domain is KAGVTQTPRYLIKTRGQQVTLSCSPISGHRSVSWYQQTPGQGLQFLFEYFSETQRNKGNFPGRFSGRQFSNSRSEMNVSTLELGDSALYLCASSLRAWDGELFFGEGSRLTVL.

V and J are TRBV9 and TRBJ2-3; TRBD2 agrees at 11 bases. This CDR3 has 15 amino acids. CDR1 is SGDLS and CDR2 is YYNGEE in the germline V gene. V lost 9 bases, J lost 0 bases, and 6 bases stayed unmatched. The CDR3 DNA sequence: TGTGCCACCACGACTAGCGGGGTTAGCACAGATACGCAGTATTTT. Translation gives CATTTSGVSTDTQYF.

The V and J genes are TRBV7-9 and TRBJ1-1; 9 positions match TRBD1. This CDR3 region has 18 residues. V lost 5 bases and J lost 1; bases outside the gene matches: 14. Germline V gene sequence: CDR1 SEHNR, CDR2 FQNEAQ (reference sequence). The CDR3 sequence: CASSPWDRVNIRNTEAFF. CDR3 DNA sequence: TGTGCCAGCAGCCCTTGGGACAGGGTAAATATAAGGAACACTGAAGCTTTCTTT. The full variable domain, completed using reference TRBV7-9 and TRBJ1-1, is DTGVSQNPRHKITKRGQNVTFRCDPISEHNRLYWYRQTLGQGPEFLTYFQNEAQLEKSRLLSDRFSAERPKGSFSTLEIQRTEQGDSAMYLCASSPWDRVNIRNTEAFFGQGTRLTVV.

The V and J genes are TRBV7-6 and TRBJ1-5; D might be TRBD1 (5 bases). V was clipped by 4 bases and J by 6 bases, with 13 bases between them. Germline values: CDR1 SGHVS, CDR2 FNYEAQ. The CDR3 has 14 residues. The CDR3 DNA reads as TGTGCCAGCAGCTCTTATGGCGGGGCTCAGCCCCAGCATTTT. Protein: CASSSYGGAQPQHF.

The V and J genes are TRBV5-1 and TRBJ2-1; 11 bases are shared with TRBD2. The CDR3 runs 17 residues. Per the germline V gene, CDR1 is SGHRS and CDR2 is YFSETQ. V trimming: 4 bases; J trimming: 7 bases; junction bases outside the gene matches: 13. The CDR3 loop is CASSLQGTSGGGNEQFF. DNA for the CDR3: TGCGCCAGCAGCCTACAAGGCACTAGCGGGGGCGGGAATGAGCAGTTCTTC.

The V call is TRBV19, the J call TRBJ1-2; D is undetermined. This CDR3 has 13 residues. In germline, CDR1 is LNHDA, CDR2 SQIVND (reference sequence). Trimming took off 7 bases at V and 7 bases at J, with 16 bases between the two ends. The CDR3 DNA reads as TGTGCCAGTACCTTCGACGCAGCGGGTGGCTACACCTTC. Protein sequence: CASTFDAAGGYTF. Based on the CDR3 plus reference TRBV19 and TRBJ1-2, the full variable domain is DGGITQSPKYLFRKEGQNVTLSCEQNLNHDAMYWYRQDPGQGLRLIYYSQIVNDFQKGDIAEGYSVSREKKESFPLTVTSAQKNPTAFYLCASTFDAAGGYTFGSGTRLTVV.

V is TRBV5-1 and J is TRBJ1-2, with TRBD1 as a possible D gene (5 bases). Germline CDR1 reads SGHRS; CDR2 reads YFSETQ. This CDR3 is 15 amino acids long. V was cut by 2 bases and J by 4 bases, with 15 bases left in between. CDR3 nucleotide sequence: TGCGCCAGCAGCTTAGGCGGGACGGCGAGCTATGGCTACACCTTC. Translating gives CASSLGGTASYGYTF.

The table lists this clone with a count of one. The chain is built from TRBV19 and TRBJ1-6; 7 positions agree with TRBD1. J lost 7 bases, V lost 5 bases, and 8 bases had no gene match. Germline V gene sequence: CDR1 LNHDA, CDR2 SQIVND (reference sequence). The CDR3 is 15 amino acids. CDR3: CASSAGTEKNSPLHF. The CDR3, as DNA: TGTGCCAGTAGTGCCGGGACAGAAAAGAATTCACCCCTCCACTTT.

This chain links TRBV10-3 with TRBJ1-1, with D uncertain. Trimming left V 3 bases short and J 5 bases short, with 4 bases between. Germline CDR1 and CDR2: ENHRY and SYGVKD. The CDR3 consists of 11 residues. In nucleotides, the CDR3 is TGTGCCATCAGTGAAGGGACTGAAGCTTTCTTT. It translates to CAISEGTEAFF.

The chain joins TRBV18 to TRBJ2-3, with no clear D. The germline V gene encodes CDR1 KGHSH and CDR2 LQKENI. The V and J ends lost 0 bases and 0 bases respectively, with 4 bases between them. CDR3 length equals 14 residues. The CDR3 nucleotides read TGTGCCAGCTCACCACCGATGAGCACAGATACGCAGTATTTT. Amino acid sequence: CASSPPMSTDTQYF.